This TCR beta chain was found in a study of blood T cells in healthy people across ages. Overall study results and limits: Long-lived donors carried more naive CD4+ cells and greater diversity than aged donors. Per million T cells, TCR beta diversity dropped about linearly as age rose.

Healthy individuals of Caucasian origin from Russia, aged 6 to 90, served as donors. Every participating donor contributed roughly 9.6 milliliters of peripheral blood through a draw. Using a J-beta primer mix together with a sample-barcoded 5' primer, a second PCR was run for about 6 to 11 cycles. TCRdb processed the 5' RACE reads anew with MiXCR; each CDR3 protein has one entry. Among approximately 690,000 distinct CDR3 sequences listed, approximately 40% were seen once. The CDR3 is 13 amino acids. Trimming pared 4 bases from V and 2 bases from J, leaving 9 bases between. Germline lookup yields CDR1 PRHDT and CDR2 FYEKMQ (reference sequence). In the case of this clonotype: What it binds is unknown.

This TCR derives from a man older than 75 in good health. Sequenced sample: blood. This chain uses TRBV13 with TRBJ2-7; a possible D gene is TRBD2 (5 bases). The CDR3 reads CASSSLGTYEQYF. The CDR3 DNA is TGTGCCAGCAGCTCACTAGGGACCTACGAGCAGTACTTC.